The 11 T cell receptor beta chains in this list originate from one sample, sequenced in a study of shared clonotypes between healthy human individuals. Produced via immunoSEQ multiplex PCR; TCRdb's table is partial and in-frame only. The sample lists over a million clones, around 75% seen once, with about 1.5% in the top ten. Material: memory CD4+ T cells sorted from blood. The subset: CD45RA-negative fraction. The receptors originated from a young man in good health.

The rearrangement links TRBV27 to TRBJ2-5, with a possible D match to TRBD2 (6 bases). V shed 3 bases and J shed 5 bases, with 10 bases lying between them. Looked up from germline, CDR1 is MNHEY and CDR2 is SMNVEV (reference sequence). The CDR3 is made up of 13 amino acids. Here the CDR3 DNA reads TGTGCCAGCAGTTTGGAGGGTGGGGAGACCCAGTACTTC. It encodes CASSLEGGETQYF.

The chain couples TRBV6-5 to TRBJ1-1; the D is unclear. Trimming removed 2 bases at V and 1 base at J, with 8 bases between. Germline CDR1 is MNHEY and CDR2 is SVGAGI. The CDR3 is 14 amino acids. The CDR3 sequence is CASSYGNTNTEAFF. In DNA, the CDR3 is TGTGCCAGCAGTTACGGGAACACGAACACTGAAGCTTTCTTT.

Only a few counts were recorded for this clone. Additional DNA sequences in this sample encode the identical CDR3. This chain uses TRBV30 with TRBJ1-5, with D possibly TRBD1 on 5 matching bases. The germline gives CDR1 GTSNPN, CDR2 SVGIG (reference sequence). The germline V and J ends were trimmed by 1 base and 0 bases, with 7 bases remaining between them. This CDR3 spans 14 amino acids. The CDR3 DNA follows: TGTGCCTGGAGTGAGGGGTATAGCAATCAGCCCCAGCATTTT. Amino acids: CAWSEGYSNQPQHF.

Only a few counts were recorded for this clone. V usage is TRBV4-2 and J usage is TRBJ2-1; D may be TRBD1 or TRBD2 (6 bases each). Germline assignment: CDR1 LGHNA and CDR2 YNFKEQ. This CDR3 contains 16 residues. The V gene lost 0 bases and the J gene lost 4 bases, with 13 bases spanning the gap. The chain's CDR3 is CASSQDLGGGYNEQFF. The CDR3 nucleotides are TGTGCCAGCAGCCAAGATTTGGGGGGCGGTTACAATGAGCAGTTCTTC.

This clone has just a few counts. J is TRBJ2-3 and V is TRBV5-1; D ambiguous. The CDR3 loop spans 13 amino acids. The V gene lost 4 bases and the J gene lost 2 bases, with 8 bases spanning the gap. From germline, CDR1 is SGHRS and CDR2 YFSETQ. CDR3 sequence (DNA): TGCGCCAGCAGCGAAGGACCCACAGATACGCAGTATTTT. Protein sequence: CASSEGPTDTQYF.

The chain links TRBV6-5 to TRBJ1-4; 8 positions match TRBD1. The CDR3 has 14 amino acids. The ends lost 11 bases at V and 8 bases at J; junction bases unmatched: 13. CDR1 is MNHEY and CDR2 is SVGAGI in the germline V gene. CDR3 region: CAGNLTGVEEKLFF. CDR3 coding DNA: TGTGCCGGCAATCTGACAGGGGTAGAGGAAAAACTGTTTTTT.

This chain connects TRBV6-1 to TRBJ2-5, with D uncertain. Trimming stripped 5 bases from V and 5 bases from J, with 6 bases between. CDR3 length: 11 amino acids. Germline loops: CDR1 MNHNS, CDR2 SASEGT. For the CDR3, the DNA is TGTGCCAGCAGTCCCGGGGAGACCCAGTACTTC. This gives the protein CASSPGETQYF.

This clone was detected ten times or more. The chain joins TRBV7-8 to TRBJ1-2, with D perhaps TRBD1 (6 bases). The CDR3 covers 14 residues. In germline, CDR1 is SGHVS, CDR2 FQNEAQ. V was cut by 1 base and J by 7 bases, with 13 bases left in between. The CDR3 DNA sequence: TGTGCCAGCAGCTTAGTGGAACAGGGTAGTGGCTACACCTTC. It is translated as CASSLVEQGSGYTF.

Notes on this clone: This may be a read error, as it is one base from a much larger clone. In the same sample, other DNA sequences code for this CDR3. The chain couples TRBV7-2 to TRBJ1-2, with a possible D match to TRBD1 (5 bases). The germline V gene has CDR1 SGHTA and CDR2 FQGNSA. V gave up 5 bases and J gave up 2 bases, with 9 bases separating them. This CDR3 is built from 13 residues. CDR3 bases: TGTGCCAGCAGCCCGGACAAAAACTATGGCTACACCTTC. It is translated as CASSPDKNYGYTF.

This clone appeared a single time. At one boundary the junction diverges from the germline segment, which might be a read error. The rearrangement uses TRBV7-7 and TRBJ2-3, with 9 bases aligning to TRBD2. This CDR3 spans 15 amino acids. Germline V gives CDR1 SSHAT, CDR2 FNYEAQ (reference sequence). CDR3 sequence: CASSPVAGAADTQYF. The CDR3 nucleotides are TGTGCTAGCAGCCCAGTAGCGGGAGCGGCAGATACGCAGTATTTT. The complete variable domain, with remaining parts taken from reference TRBV7-7 and TRBJ2-3, reads GAGVSQSPRYKVTKRGQDVTLRCDPISSHATLYWYQQALGQGPEFLTYFNYEAQPDKSGLPSDRFSAERPEGSISTLTIQRTEQRDSAMYRCASSPVAGAADTQYFGPGTRLTVL.

The CDR3 is CASSARFNYGYTF. CDR3 DNA sequence: TGTGCCAGCAGCGCAAGATTTAACTATGGCTACACCTTC. V gene TRBV5-4 combines with J gene TRBJ1-2; D not resolved. CDR3 length equals 13 residues. V was shortened by 4 bases and J by 1 base, with 8 bases between the two germline ends. Per germline, CDR1 SGHNT and CDR2 YYREEE (reference sequence).